The clone carrying this T cell receptor beta chain was counted between two and nine times. The sample belongs to a study of blood T cell repertoires in COVID-19. Study-wide context: Specimens from acute and convalescent COVID-19 originated in the United States, Italy and Spain.

TCRdb's copy holds only in-frame clones and misses some; the assay was immunoSEQ multiplex PCR. The sample shows over 250,000 clones, about 86% of them seen only once. The CDR3 sequence is 17 residues long. Trimming took 5 bases from V and 3 from J; bases not matched to a gene: 12. Per the germline V gene, CDR1 is MNHNY and CDR2 is SVGAGI (reference sequence). The receptor was isolated from a man younger than 45 with acute COVID-19. This chain uses TRBV6-6 with TRBJ1-4; 7 nucleotides align to TRBD1. The sample comprised PBMCs or T cells enriched from blood (not recorded which). The CDR3 DNA reads TGTGCCAGCAGTCACGACAGGGAGATGGGAGCTAATGAAAAACTGTTTTTT. Translating it yields CASSHDREMGANEKLFF.